These 31 T cell receptor beta chains originate from one sample sequenced in a study of cytomegalovirus exposure and HLA in healthy donors. 13 Jbeta primers and 60 Vbeta primers were used for the PCR. Repertoires were generated with immunoSEQ multiplex PCR, while TCRdb's copy carries only in-frame clones and drops some. The sample includes roughly 200,000 clones, roughly four fifths of them seen just once. Source material: PBMCs. The receptor source for this set is a woman in her forties in good health and CMV-seronegative.

The J gene is TRBJ1-5, the V gene TRBV2; TRBD1 matches 12 bases. V lost 7 bases, J lost 1 base, and 8 bases stayed unmatched. CDR1 SNHLY and CDR2 FYNNEI come from the germline V gene. The CDR3 spans 17 residues. The CDR3 sequence: CASTRDRGPASNQPQHF. The DNA for the CDR3 is TGTGCCAGCACCAGGGACAGGGGGCCGGCAAGCAATCAGCCCCAGCATTTT.

This clone was seen only a few times. The rearrangement uses TRBV28 and TRBJ1-1, with D perhaps matching TRBD1 (6 bases). Trimming took 4 bases from V and 5 from J, leaving 17 bases between them. Germline values: CDR1 MDHEN, CDR2 SYDVKM. This CDR3 has 15 amino acids. CDR3 residues: CASSSGADSGTEAFF. CDR3 bases: TGTGCCAGCAGTTCAGGGGCAGATAGTGGAACTGAAGCTTTCTTT.

The chain recombines TRBV5-1 with TRBJ1-2, with 7 bases aligning to TRBD1. From germline, CDR1 is SGHRS and CDR2 YFSETQ. This CDR3 region has 14 residues. V trimming: 6 bases; J trimming: 7 bases; junction bases outside the gene matches: 12. The CDR3 reads CASNGQDSVGGYTF. CDR3 nucleotides: TGCGCCAGCAATGGACAGGATTCTGTTGGTGGCTACACCTTC.

This clone was recorded once. The chain has TRBV4-2 and TRBJ1-2, with D uncertain. This CDR3 is 14 amino acids long. CDR1 is LGHNA and CDR2 is YNFKEQ in the germline V gene. V was clipped by 4 bases and J by 0 bases, with 9 bases between them. The CDR3 region is CASSPGAANYGYTF. The CDR3 DNA sequence: TGTGCCAGCAGCCCCGGAGCGGCTAACTATGGCTACACCTTC.

J is TRBJ2-5 and V is TRBV18, with D possibly being TRBD2 (6 bases). V lost 6 bases and J 4 bases, leaving 12 bases between the germline ends. CDR3 length equals 13 residues. Germline CDR1 KGHSH, CDR2 LQKENI. The CDR3 DNA sequence: TGTGCCAGCTCGTTTGGGACTCTAGAGACCCAGTACTTC. It encodes CASSFGTLETQYF.

The rearrangement uses TRBV11-2 and TRBJ2-1; 9 bases line up with TRBD1. With V trimmed by 4 bases and J by 9 bases, 13 bases remained unmatched. This CDR3 spans 16 amino acids. Germline V gene data show CDR1 as SGHAT and CDR2 as FQNNGV. This chain's CDR3 is CASSSTGDRVKGEQFF. In DNA, the CDR3 is TGTGCCAGCAGCTCTACCGGGGACAGGGTCAAAGGTGAGCAGTTCTTC.

This chain uses TRBV27 with TRBJ1-6; the D gene is possibly TRBD1 (5 bases). Trimming removed 6 bases from V and 8 bases from J, with 17 bases in between. Germline V lookup: CDR1 MNHEY, CDR2 SMNVEV (reference sequence). The CDR3 is 15 amino acids. The CDR3 protein is CASSRTGGFDSPLHF. CDR3 in DNA: TGTGCCAGCAGCCGTACCGGGGGATTTGATTCACCCCTCCACTTT.

The V gene is TRBV30, the J gene TRBJ2-5; tentative D call: TRBD1 (6 bases). Judging by the DNA end, TRBJ2-7 fits better; the J call may be wrong. Germline CDR1 and CDR2: GTSNPN and SVGIG (reference sequence). There are 12 residues in the CDR3. The CDR3 bases are TGTGCCTGGAGTGAATACAGGGCCGAGCAGTACTTC. It codes for CAWSEYRAEQYF.

The chain joins TRBV19 to TRBJ2-2; 9 bases match TRBD1. Germline V gene lookup returns CDR1 LNHDA and CDR2 SQIVND (reference sequence). The CDR3 totals 13 residues. V dropped 7 bases and J dropped 6; count of bases not matched to a gene: 3. CDR3 sequence reads: CASMGTGPGELFF. The CDR3 DNA is TGTGCCAGTATGGGGACAGGGCCCGGGGAGCTGTTTTTT.

This sequence joins TRBV27 and TRBJ1-4, with 7 bases identical to TRBD1. The CDR3 runs 15 residues. In germline, CDR1 is MNHEY, CDR2 SMNVEV (reference sequence). The ends lost 5 bases at V and 8 bases at J; junction bases unmatched: 11. The CDR3 bases are TGTGCCAGCAGTAACCCGGGACAGACGTTAGAAAAACTGTTTTTT. It yields the protein CASSNPGQTLEKLFF.

The chain employs TRBV4-1 and TRBJ2-1; 11 bases align to TRBD2. Trimming at V came to 1 base and at J to 8 bases, leaving 7 bases not matched to a gene. There are 16 residues in the CDR3. Germline V gene data show CDR1 as MGHRA and CDR2 as YSYEKL. The CDR3, as DNA: TGCGCCAGCAGCCAAGGCCCTAGCGGGGGGCCCTATGAGCAGTTCTTC. The encoded protein is CASSQGPSGGPYEQFF.

This clone was detected once. The gene calls are TRBV19 and TRBJ1-5; D is ambiguous. The length of the CDR3 is 15 residues. Germline V CDR1 and CDR2: LNHDA, SQIVND (reference sequence). With 5 bases removed from V and 0 bases from J, the gap between germline ends came to 11 bases. The CDR3 DNA sequence: TGTGCCAGTAGTGAGGTATTCCGTAGCAATCAGCCCCAGCATTTT. This encodes CASSEVFRSNQPQHF.

This chain uses TRBV28 with TRBJ1-1; D not resolved. V dropped 1 base and J dropped 6 bases, with 9 bases sitting between them. Germline V CDR1 and CDR2: MDHEN, SYDVKM. The CDR3 loop spans 13 amino acids. The CDR3 region has the DNA TGTGCCAGCAGTTTATTAGGTAGCGCTGAAGCTTTCTTT. Translating it yields CASSLLGSAEAFF. Together with reference TRBV28 and TRBJ1-1, the CDR3 gives the full variable domain: DVKVTQSSRYLVKRTGEKVFLECVQDMDHENMFWYRQDPGLGLRLIYFSYDVKMKEKGDIPEGYSVSREKKERFSLILESASTNQTSMYLCASSLLGSAEAFFGQGTRLTVV.

Written as DNA, the CDR3 is TGTGCCAGCAGCCCCGGGCCAGCGGATAATCAGCCCCAGCATTTT. Protein: CASSPGPADNQPQHF. V is TRBV7-9 and J is TRBJ1-5; D uncertain. Germline assignment: CDR1 SEHNR and CDR2 FQNEAQ (reference sequence). This CDR3 comprises 15 residues. V gave up 5 bases and J gave up 4 bases, with 15 bases separating them.

At least ten counts were recorded for this clone. The chain has TRBV7-2 and TRBJ2-2; TRBD1 is a possible D gene (6 bases). The V end was cut by 5 bases, the J end by 8 bases, with 15 bases between. The CDR3 is made up of 14 amino acids. Per the germline V gene, CDR1 is SGHTA and CDR2 is FQGNSA. CDR3 sequence reads: CASSPHMGAGELFF. CDR3 in DNA: TGTGCCAGCAGCCCTCATATGGGGGCTGGGGAGCTGTTTTTT.

The J gene is TRBJ2-7, the V gene TRBV21-1; no check of the table's D call, TRBD2, against the DNA was made. TRBV21-1 counts as a pseudogene. The CDR3 totals 16 residues. The CDR3 bases are TGTGCCAGCTTCCCCCCAATGCACTCCCCCCCCTACGAGCAGTACTTC. It yields the protein CASFPPMHSPPYEQYF.

The V gene is TRBV25-1, the J gene TRBJ1-1; TRBD1 might be the D (5 bases). The V gene's germline CDR1 is MGHDK and CDR2 SYGVNS. V was pared by 4 bases and J by 7 bases, with 10 bases between. CDR3 length equals 12 residues. The CDR3 bases are TGTGCCAGCAGTGTCCAGGGTAATGAAGCTTTCTTT. Protein: CASSVQGNEAFF.

The rearrangement links TRBV30 to TRBJ1-2; tentatively, D is TRBD1 (5 bases). CDR3 length equals 15 residues. V lost 0 bases and J 4 bases, leaving 15 bases between the germline ends. Germline V gene sequence: CDR1 GTSNPN, CDR2 SVGIG (reference sequence). The CDR3 region has the DNA TGTGCCTGGAGTGTAGGACACCCGGGGGGCTATGGCTACACCTTC. Amino acids: CAWSVGHPGGYGYTF.

The rearrangement links TRBV27 to TRBJ2-2, with 12 bases matching TRBD2. The CDR3 spans 14 residues. Germline CDR1 and CDR2: MNHEY and SMNVEV (reference sequence). J gave up 6 bases and V 5 bases, and 1 base lay outside the gene matches. This CDR3 reads CASSRLAGAGELFF. Here the CDR3 DNA reads TGTGCCAGCAGTAGACTAGCGGGGGCCGGGGAGCTGTTTTTT.

The V call is TRBV4-1, the J call TRBJ2-7; 9 bases are shared with TRBD1. The CDR3 is made up of 14 amino acids. In germline, CDR1 is MGHRA, CDR2 YSYEKL. Germline trimming cut 2 bases from V and 6 bases from J; bases unmatched to any gene: 5. The CDR3 DNA is TGCGCCAGCAGCCAAAGGGACAGGGCGGGCGAGCAGTACTTC. It encodes CASSQRDRAGEQYF.

The chain carries TRBV18 and TRBJ1-4, with TRBD1 matching 9 bases. The CDR3 loop spans 16 amino acids. Germline values: CDR1 KGHSH, CDR2 LQKENI. With 2 bases clipped from V and 8 bases from J, the junction kept 9 bases outside the gene matches. CDR3 protein: CASSPTWDRAGEKLFF. CDR3 in DNA: TGTGCCAGCTCACCAACCTGGGACAGGGCTGGGGAAAAACTGTTTTTT.

The chain uses TRBV19 and TRBJ1-4; D unresolved. Trimming shortened V by 8 bases and J by 16 bases, and 17 bases separated the two germline ends. Germline lookup yields CDR1 LNHDA and CDR2 SQIVND (reference sequence). The length of the CDR3 is 11 residues. The CDR3 spells CASEGDQNTFF. The CDR3 region has the DNA TGTGCCAGTGAAGGAGACCAAAACACGTTTTTT. The variable domain in full, completed from reference TRBV19 and TRBJ1-4, reads DGGITQSPKYLFRKEGQNVTLSCEQNLNHDAMYWYRQDPGQGLRLIYYSQIVNDFQKGDIAEGYSVSREKKESFPLTVTSAQKNPTAFYLCASEGDQNTFFGSGTQLSVL.

This chain uses TRBV14 with TRBJ2-3; TRBD2 agrees at 7 bases. V shed 5 bases, J shed 0 bases, and the junction held 5 bases outside the gene matches. From germline, CDR1 is SGHDN and CDR2 FVKESK. The CDR3 contains 15 residues. CDR3: CASSMTSRSTDTQYF. The DNA of the CDR3 is TGTGCCAGCAGCATGACTAGCCGTAGCACAGATACGCAGTATTTT.

The V and J genes are TRBV7-9 and TRBJ1-1; 9 positions agree with TRBD1. V shed 4 bases and J 6 bases; nucleotides not matched to a gene: 6. Germline V gene lookup returns CDR1 SEHNR and CDR2 FQNEAQ (reference sequence). This CDR3 has 14 residues. The CDR3 reads CASSWRTGEAEAFF. CDR3 DNA: TGTGCCAGCAGCTGGAGGACAGGGGAAGCTGAAGCTTTCTTT. The entire variable domain, with the rest obtained from reference TRBV7-9 and TRBJ1-1, is as follows: DTGVSQNPRHKITKRGQNVTFRCDPISEHNRLYWYRQTLGQGPEFLTYFQNEAQLEKSRLLSDRFSAERPKGSFSTLEIQRTEQGDSAMYLCASSWRTGEAEAFFGQGTRLTVV.

The chain joins TRBV9 to TRBJ2-2; tentative D call: TRBD1 (6 bases). CDR1 is SGDLS, CDR2 YYNGEE, per germline. Trimming pared 6 bases from V and 1 base from J, leaving 13 bases between. This CDR3 comprises 15 residues. As DNA, the CDR3 is TGTGCCAGCACCCGAACACAGGGGAACACCGGGGAGCTGTTTTTT. Protein product: CASTRTQGNTGELFF. The whole variable domain, filled in from reference TRBV9 and TRBJ2-2, reads DSGVTQTPKHLITATGQRVTLRCSPRSGDLSVYWYQQSLDQGLQFLIQYYNGEERAKGNILERFSAQQFPDLHSELNLSSLELGDSALYFCASTRTQGNTGELFFGEGSRLTVL.

The gene calls are TRBV7-9 and TRBJ1-1; unclear D gene. Germline-derived CDR1 and CDR2 are SEHNR and FQNEAQ (reference sequence). The germline V and J ends were trimmed by 5 bases and 2 bases, with 12 bases remaining between them. This CDR3 has 14 amino acids. The CDR3 is CASSSPRYNTEAFF. The DNA for the CDR3 is TGTGCCAGCAGCAGCCCCCGGTATAACACTGAAGCTTTCTTT. The full variable domain, in which reference TRBV7-9 and TRBJ1-1 provide the parts outside the CDR3, is DTGVSQNPRHKITKRGQNVTFRCDPISEHNRLYWYRQTLGQGPEFLTYFQNEAQLEKSRLLSDRFSAERPKGSFSTLEIQRTEQGDSAMYLCASSSPRYNTEAFFGQGTRLTVV.

V is TRBV7-9 and J is TRBJ1-2, with 7 bases fitting TRBD1. CDR1 is SEHNR and CDR2 is FQNEAQ in the germline V gene (reference sequence). V dropped 5 bases and J dropped 8; count of bases not matched to a gene: 8. CDR3 length: 13 amino acids. CDR3 sequence reads: CASSPEGAGGYTF. The CDR3 nucleotides read TGTGCCAGCAGCCCCGAGGGGGCGGGGGGCTACACCTTC.

The CDR3: CASSVTGTYGYTF. The CDR3 DNA sequence: TGTGCCAGCAGTGTCACAGGGACCTATGGCTACACCTTC. V and J are TRBV6-1 and TRBJ1-2, with D possibly being TRBD1 (6 bases). Trimming cost V 4 bases and J 4 bases, with 10 bases left between them. Germline CDR1 is MNHNS and CDR2 is SASEGT. The length of the CDR3 is 13 residues.

The rearrangement uses TRBV29-1 and TRBJ2-1; 9 positions match TRBD1. Germline loops: CDR1 SQVTM, CDR2 ANQGSEA. The CDR3 is 17 residues long. The trim removed 7 bases at V and 9 bases at J, leaving 22 bases unmatched. This chain's CDR3 is CSASPGTGDRVGGEQFF. The DNA of the CDR3 is TGCAGCGCCTCCCCGGGCACGGGGGACAGGGTTGGTGGTGAGCAGTTCTTC.

The CDR3 loop reads CASSDWPTTGASNTEAFF. The CDR3 bases are TGTGCCAGCAGTGATTGGCCGACGACAGGGGCCTCGAACACTGAAGCTTTCTTT. V gene TRBV2 combines with J gene TRBJ1-1; 8 positions match TRBD1. Germline-derived CDR1 and CDR2 are SNHLY and FYNNEI. CDR3 length: 18 amino acids. V lost 3 bases and J lost 1; bases outside the gene matches: 13.

The rearrangement uses TRBV5-5 and TRBJ1-4, with D perhaps matching TRBD1 (6 bases). Germline-derived CDR1 and CDR2 are SGHKS and YYEKEE (reference sequence). Trimming cost V 4 bases and J 8 bases, with 15 bases left between them. The CDR3 has 14 residues. CDR3 sequence (DNA): TGTGCCAGCAGCAAGGGGCGGACAGTCGAAAAACTGTTTTTT. Its protein is CASSKGRTVEKLFF.